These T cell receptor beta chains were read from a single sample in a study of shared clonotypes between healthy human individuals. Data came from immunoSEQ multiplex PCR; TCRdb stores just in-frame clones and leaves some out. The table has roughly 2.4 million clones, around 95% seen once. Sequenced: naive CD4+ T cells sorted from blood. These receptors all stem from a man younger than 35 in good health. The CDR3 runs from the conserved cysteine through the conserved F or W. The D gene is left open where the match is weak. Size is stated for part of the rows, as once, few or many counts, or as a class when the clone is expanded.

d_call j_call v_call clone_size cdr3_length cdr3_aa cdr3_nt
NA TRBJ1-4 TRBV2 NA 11 CAGGTNEKLFF TGTGCCGGGGGGACTAATGAAAAACTGTTTTTT
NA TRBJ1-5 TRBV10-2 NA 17 CAGAFGGGQGCNQPQHF TGCGCCGGAGCCTTCGGTGGGGGGCAAGGATGCAATCAGCCCCAGCATTTT
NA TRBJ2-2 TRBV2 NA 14 CASRVQGGTGELFF TGTGCCAGCAGAGTACAGGGAGGCACCGGGGAGCTGTTTTTT
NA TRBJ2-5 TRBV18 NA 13 CASSPQKQETQYF TGTGCCAGCTCACCGCAGAAACAAGAGACCCAGTACTTC
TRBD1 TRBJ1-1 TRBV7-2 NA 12 CASRRQGTEAFF TGTGCCAGCAGGAGACAGGGCACTGAAGCTTTCTTT
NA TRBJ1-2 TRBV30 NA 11 CAWSGDTRYTF TGTGCCTGGAGTGGGGACACTCGCTACACCTTC
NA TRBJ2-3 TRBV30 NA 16 CAWSSPLRVKGDTQYF TGTGCCTGGAGTTCCCCTCTAAGGGTGAAGGGAGATACGCAGTATTTT
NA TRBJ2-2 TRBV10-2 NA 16 CASSEGSWLDTGELFF TGCGCCAGCAGTGAAGGTTCTTGGCTAGACACCGGGGAGCTGTTTTTT
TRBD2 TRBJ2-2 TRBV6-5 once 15 CASSGTSGSTGELFF TGTGCCAGCAGCGGAACTAGCGGGAGCACCGGGGAGCTGTTTTTT
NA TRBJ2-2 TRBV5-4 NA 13 CASSSWGPGELFF TGTGCCAGCAGCTCGTGGGGGCCCGGGGAGCTGTTTTTT
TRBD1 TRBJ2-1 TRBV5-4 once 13 CASSAAQGDEQFF TGTGCCAGCAGCGCGGCACAGGGGGATGAGCAGTTCTTC
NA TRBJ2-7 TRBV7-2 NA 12 CASSFLVHEQYF TGTGCCAGCAGCTTCCTAGTTCACGAGCAGTACTTC
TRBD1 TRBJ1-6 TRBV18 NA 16 CASSMFKGANNSPLHF TGTGCCAGCTCAATGTTCAAGGGGGCGAACAATTCACCCCTCCACTTT
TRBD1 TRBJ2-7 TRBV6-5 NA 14 CASRRGQGLYEQYF TGTGCCAGCAGGAGGGGACAGGGATTGTACGAGCAGTACTTC
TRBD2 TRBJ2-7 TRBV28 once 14 CASSLGGGSYEQYF TGTGCCAGCAGTTTAGGGGGAGGGAGTTACGAGCAGTACTTC
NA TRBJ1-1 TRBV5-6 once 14 CASRRLDSLTEAFF TGTGCCAGCCGACGCCTCGACAGCTTAACAGAAGCTTTCTTT
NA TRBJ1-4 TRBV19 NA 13 CASSKIDREKLFF TGTGCCAGTAGTAAGATCGATCGGGAAAAACTGTTTTTT
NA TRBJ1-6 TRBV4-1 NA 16 CASSQDAYSYNSPLHF TGCGCCAGCAGCCAAGACGCCTACTCCTATAATTCACCCCTCCACTTT
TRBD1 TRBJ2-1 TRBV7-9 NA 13 CASSVTGVGEQFF TGTGCCAGCAGCGTCACAGGGGTTGGGGAGCAGTTCTTC
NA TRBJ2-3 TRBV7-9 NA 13 CASSPLATDTQYF TGTGCCAGCAGCCCCTTAGCCACAGATACGCAGTATTTT
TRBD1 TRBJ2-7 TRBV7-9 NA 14 CASSPRDRVYEQYF TGTGCCAGCAGCCCCCGGGACAGGGTCTACGAGCAGTACTTC
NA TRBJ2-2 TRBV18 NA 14 CASSPSLVPGELFF TGTGCCAGCTCACCGAGCCTGGTCCCCGGGGAGCTGTTTTTT
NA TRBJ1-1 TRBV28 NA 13 CASSLTGNTEAFF TGTGCCAGCAGCTTGACTGGGAACACTGAAGCTTTCTTT
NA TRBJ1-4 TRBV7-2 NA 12 CASSLQAEKLFF TGTGCCAGCAGCTTACAGGCAGAAAAACTGTTTTTT
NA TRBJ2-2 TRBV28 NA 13 CASSLSAFRELFF TGTGCCAGCAGTTTATCTGCTTTCAGGGAGCTGTTTTTT
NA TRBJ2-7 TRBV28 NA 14 CASSTHPLPNEQYF TGTGCCAGTTCGACCCATCCTCTACCTAACGAGCAGTACTTC
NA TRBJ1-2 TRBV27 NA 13 CASGAGVGKGYTF TGTGCCAGCGGGGCAGGGGTCGGGAAGGGCTACACCTTC
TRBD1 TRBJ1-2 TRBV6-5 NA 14 CASSHTGTGTGYTF TGTGCCAGCAGTCACACCGGGACAGGGACTGGCTACACCTTC
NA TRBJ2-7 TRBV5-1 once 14 CASSLSGGGYEQYF TGCGCCAGCAGCTTGTCAGGAGGAGGCTACGAGCAGTACTTC
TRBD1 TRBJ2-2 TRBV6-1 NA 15 CAARTGTGETGELFF TGTGCCGCAAGGACCGGGACAGGGGAAACCGGGGAGCTGTTTTTT
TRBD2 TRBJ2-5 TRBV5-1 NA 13 CASTRAGVETQYF TGCGCCAGCACCCGGGCGGGGGTCGAGACCCAGTACTTC
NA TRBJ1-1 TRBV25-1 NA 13 CASSSRKGTEAFF TGTGCCAGCAGTTCCCGGAAGGGCACTGAAGCTTTCTTT
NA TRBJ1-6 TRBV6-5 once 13 CASSIDYNSPLHF TGTGCCAGCAGTATTGATTATAATTCACCCCTCCACTTT
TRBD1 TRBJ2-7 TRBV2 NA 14 CASSDGTGGWEQYF TGTGCCAGCAGTGATGGGACAGGGGGATGGGAGCAGTACTTC
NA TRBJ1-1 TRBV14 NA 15 CASSLQRGGSTEAFF TGTGCCAGCAGCCTACAACGCGGGGGCTCAACTGAAGCTTTCTTT
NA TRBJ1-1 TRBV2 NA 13 CASSYDRNTEAFF TGTGCCAGCAGTTACGACAGGAACACTGAAGCTTTCTTT
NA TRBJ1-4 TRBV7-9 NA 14 CASSMHEPNEKLFF TGTGCCAGCAGCATGCACGAGCCTAATGAAAAACTGTTTTTT